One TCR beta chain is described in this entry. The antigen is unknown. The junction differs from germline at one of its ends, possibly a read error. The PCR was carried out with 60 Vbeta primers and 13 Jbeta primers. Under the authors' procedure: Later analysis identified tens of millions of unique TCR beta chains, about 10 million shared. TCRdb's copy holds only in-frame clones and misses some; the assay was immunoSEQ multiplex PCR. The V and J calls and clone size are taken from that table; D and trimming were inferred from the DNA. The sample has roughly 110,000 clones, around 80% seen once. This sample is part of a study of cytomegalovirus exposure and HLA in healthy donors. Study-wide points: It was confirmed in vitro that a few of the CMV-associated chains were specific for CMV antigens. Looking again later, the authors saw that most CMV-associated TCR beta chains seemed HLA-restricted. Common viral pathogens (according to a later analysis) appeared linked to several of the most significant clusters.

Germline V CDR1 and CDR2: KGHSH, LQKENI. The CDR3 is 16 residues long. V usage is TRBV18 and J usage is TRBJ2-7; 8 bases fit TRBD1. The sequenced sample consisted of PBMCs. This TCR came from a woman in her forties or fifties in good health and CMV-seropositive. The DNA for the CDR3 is TGTGCCAGCTCCCCACTGTATCGGGACAGGCCATACGAGCAGTACTTC. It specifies CASSPLYRDRPYEQYF.